This TCR beta chain was sequenced for a study of spatial heterogeneity in lung cancer (dated by TCRdb to the late 2010s). As for the study more broadly: More beta-chain than alpha-chain transcripts were consistently detected, likely reflecting higher beta-chain transcript abundance. In the raw uncorrected reads, each unique combination of TCR and UMI appeared more than ten times on average. In non-small cell lung cancer, the study made a quantitative comparison of TCR alpha and beta repertoires among multiple tumor regions, matched nontumor lung and blood. Nonsynonymous mutation counts, determined by whole-exome sequencing of tumor tissue, were related to features of the TCR repertoire. At surgery, hundreds of tumor regions, 63 to 70 matched nontumor lung samples and 50 to 60 PBMC samples were TCR-sequenced for both alpha and beta chains. General findings and caveats noted by the study authors: Ubiquitous expanded tumor TCRs showed up in blood more often at tumor resection than at routine follow-up. Additional single-cell paired TCR alpha and beta sequencing was considered necessary to confirm, at a functional level, the hypothesis that regional TCRs recognize regional mutations.

The time point label on this specimen signifies: sample taken at primary tumor resection. For TCR sequencing, whole RNA was extracted from tumor and nontumor lung tissue, or from cryopreserved PBMC samples, and no cell sorting was done. The donors were about 71 patients from the lung TRACERx cohort who had early-stage, untreated non-small cell lung cancer. Patients were selected for TCR sequencing only if sufficient RNA was available from at least two tumor regions. This clonotype was detected many times. What this receptor recognizes is not known. Within one base of it there is no much larger clone, and no base qualities were kept. Measured from the cysteine to the phenylalanine, the CDR3 is 16 residues long. CDR3 DNA is the only sequence kept; it has 48 bases, read in frame from the first base. V is trimmed back by 0 bases and J by 3 bases, and the junction contains 4 bases that no gene match accounts for. Taken from the germline V gene, the CDR1 and CDR2 loops are SGHDT and YYEEEE.

The library relied on 5' RACE. The instrument was a NextSeq 500. To allow correction of PCR and sequencing errors, the TCR library protocol tagged every TCR cDNA molecule with a unique molecular identifier. The authors' analysis ran thus. TCR identification, UMI-based error correction and CDR3 extraction were all carried out with Decombinator tools. Expanded TCRs were defined as those above a frequency of 2 per 1,000, corresponding to the top 1% of the tumor frequency distribution. Each repertoire was subsampled 100 times to 5,000 TCRs, after which Renyi diversity was computed with the R vegan package. CDR3 similarity networks were constructed using string-kernel similarity of amino acid triplets, with links drawn between CDR3s whose pairwise similarity was above 0.82. TCRdb applied fastp at Q25 and MiXCR to the public reads, then kept only in-frame beta chains. When rows share a CDR3 protein, they turn into one entry using the most common DNA and genes. None of the V and J calls come from the authors' own analysis; TCRdb made them. Recorded for this sample are tens of thousands of distinct CDR3 sequences; around 5.2% of them occurred a single time. The biggest ten clones account for 29% of the sample.

This TCR was recovered from a female donor with early-stage non-small cell lung cancer. This sequence uses TRBV5-6 and TRBJ2-1; 9 junctional bases match TRBD2. The starting material was PBMCs, obtained at surgery. The DNA is as follows: TGTGCCAGCAGCTTGGTGGCGGGGGGGCTCTACAATGAGCAGTTCTTC. Its product reads: CASSLVAGGLYNEQFF.